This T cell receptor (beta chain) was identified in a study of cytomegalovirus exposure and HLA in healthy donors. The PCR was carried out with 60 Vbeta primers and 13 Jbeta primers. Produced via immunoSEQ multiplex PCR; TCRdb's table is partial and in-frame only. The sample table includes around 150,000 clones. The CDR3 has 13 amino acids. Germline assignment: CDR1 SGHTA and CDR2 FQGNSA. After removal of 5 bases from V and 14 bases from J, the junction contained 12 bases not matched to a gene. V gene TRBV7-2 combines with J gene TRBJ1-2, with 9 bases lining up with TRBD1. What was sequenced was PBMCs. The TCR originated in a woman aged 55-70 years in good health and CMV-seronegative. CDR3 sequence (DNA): TGTGCCAGCAGCCTCCGGGACAGGGAAGTCGGGACCTTC. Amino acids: CASSLRDREVGTF.